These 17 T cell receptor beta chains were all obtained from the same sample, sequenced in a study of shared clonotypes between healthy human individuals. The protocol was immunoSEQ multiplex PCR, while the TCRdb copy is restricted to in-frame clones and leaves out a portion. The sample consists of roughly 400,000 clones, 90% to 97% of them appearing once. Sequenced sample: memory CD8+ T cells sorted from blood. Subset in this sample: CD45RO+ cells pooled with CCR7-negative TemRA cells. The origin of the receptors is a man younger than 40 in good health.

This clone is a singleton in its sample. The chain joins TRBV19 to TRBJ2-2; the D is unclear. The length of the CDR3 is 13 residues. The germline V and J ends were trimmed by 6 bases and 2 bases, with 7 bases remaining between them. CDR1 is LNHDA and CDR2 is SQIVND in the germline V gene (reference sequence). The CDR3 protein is CASSGLNTGELFF. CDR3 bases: TGTGCCAGTAGCGGCCTAAACACCGGGGAGCTGTTTTTT.

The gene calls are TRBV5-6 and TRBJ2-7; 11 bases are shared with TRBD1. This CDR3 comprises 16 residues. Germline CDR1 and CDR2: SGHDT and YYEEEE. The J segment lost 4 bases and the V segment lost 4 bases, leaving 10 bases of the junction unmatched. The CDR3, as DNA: TGTGCCAGCAGCCGGGACAGGGGGGCACGGTGGTACGAGCAGTACTTC. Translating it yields CASSRDRGARWYEQYF.

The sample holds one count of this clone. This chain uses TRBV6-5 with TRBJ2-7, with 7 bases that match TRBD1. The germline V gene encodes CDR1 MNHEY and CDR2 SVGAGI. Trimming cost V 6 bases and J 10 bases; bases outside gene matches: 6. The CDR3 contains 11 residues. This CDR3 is CASSSRGSQYF. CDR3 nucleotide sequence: TGTGCCAGCAGCTCCAGGGGGTCTCAGTACTTC.

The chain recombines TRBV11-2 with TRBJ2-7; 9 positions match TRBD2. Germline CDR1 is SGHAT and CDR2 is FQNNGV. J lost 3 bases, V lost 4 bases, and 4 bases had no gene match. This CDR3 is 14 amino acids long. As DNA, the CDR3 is TGTGCCAGCAGCTACGGACTAGCGAGCTACGAGCAGTACTTC. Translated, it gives CASSYGLASYEQYF.

CDR3 amino acids: CSARNLETQYF. The CDR3 nucleotides are TGCAGTGCGCGAAATTTGGAGACCCAGTACTTC. The chain recombines TRBV20-1 with TRBJ2-5; D is unclear. Deletions cut 6 bases from V and 5 bases from J, with 10 bases between. The CDR3 is 11 amino acids. Germline values: CDR1 DFQATT, CDR2 SNEGSKA (reference sequence).

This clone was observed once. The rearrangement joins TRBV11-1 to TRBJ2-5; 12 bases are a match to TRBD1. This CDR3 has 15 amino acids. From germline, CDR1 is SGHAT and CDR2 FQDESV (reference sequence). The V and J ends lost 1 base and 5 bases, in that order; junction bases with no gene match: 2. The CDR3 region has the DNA TGTGCCAGCAGCTTAGGGGACAGGGGGCAGGAGACCCAGTACTTC. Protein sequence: CASSLGDRGQETQYF. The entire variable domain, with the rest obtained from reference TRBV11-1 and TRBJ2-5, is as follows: EAEVAQSPRYKITEKSQAVAFWCDPISGHATLYWYRQILGQGPELLVQFQDESVVDDSQLPKDRFSAERLKGVDSTLKIQPAELGDSAMYLCASSLGDRGQETQYFGPGTRLLVL.

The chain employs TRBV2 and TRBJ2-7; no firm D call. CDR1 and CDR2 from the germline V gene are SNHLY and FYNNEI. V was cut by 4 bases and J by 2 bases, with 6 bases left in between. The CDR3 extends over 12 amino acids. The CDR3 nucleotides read TGTGCCAGCAGTGCGAAGGCCTACGAGCAGTACTTC. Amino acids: CASSAKAYEQYF.

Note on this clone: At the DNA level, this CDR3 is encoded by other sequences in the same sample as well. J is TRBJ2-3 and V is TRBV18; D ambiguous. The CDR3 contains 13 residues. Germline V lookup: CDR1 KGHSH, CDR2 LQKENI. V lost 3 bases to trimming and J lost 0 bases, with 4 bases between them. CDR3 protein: CASSPPSTDTQYF. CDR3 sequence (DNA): TGTGCCAGCTCACCTCCTAGCACAGATACGCAGTATTTT.

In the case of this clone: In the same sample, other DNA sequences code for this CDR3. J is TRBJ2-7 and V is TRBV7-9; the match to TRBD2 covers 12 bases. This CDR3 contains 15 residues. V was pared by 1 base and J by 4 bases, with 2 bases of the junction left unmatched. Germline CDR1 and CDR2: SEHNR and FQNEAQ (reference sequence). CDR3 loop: CASSLGLAGVYEQYF. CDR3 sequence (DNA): TGTGCCAGCAGCTTAGGACTAGCGGGAGTTTACGAGCAGTACTTC.

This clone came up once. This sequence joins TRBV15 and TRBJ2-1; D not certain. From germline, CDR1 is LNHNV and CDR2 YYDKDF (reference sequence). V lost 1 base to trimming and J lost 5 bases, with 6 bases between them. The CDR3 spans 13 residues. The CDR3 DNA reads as TGTGCCACCAGCAGAGGCGGAAACAATGAGCAGTTCTTC. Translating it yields CATSRGGNNEQFF.

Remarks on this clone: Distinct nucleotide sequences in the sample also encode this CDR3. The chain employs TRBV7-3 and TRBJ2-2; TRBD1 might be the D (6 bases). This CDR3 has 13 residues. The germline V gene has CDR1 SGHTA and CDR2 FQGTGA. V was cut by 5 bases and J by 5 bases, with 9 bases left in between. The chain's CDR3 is CASSLQGTGELFF. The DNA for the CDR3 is TGTGCCAGCAGCCTGCAGGGGACCGGGGAGCTGTTTTTT.

The CDR3 coding sequence is TGTGCCAGCAGCTTGGCAGGGATCAATCAGCCCCAGCATTTT. This sequence encodes CASSLAGINQPQHF. This chain connects TRBV5-6 to TRBJ1-5, with D tentatively TRBD1 (5 bases). Trimming removed 0 bases at V and 3 bases at J, with 7 bases between. The CDR3 has 14 amino acids. The V gene's germline CDR1 is SGHDT and CDR2 YYEEEE.

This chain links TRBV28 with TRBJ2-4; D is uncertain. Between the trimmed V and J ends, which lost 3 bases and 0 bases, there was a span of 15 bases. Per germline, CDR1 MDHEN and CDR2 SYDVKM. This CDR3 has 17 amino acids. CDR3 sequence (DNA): TGTGCCAGCAGTTTTACAGATCGCGGCCTAGCCAAAAACATTCAGTACTTC. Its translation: CASSFTDRGLAKNIQYF.

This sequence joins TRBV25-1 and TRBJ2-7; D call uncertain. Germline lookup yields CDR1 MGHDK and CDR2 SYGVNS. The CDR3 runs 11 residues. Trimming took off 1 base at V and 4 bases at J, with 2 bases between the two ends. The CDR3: CASSEWYEQYF. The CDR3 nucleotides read TGTGCCAGCAGTGAATGGTACGAGCAGTACTTC.

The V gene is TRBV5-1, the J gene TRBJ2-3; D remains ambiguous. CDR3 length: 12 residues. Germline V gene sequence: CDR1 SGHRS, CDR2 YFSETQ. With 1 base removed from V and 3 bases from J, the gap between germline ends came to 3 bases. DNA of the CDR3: TGCGCCAGCAGCTTGCGAACAGATACGCAGTATTTT. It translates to CASSLRTDTQYF.

The CDR3 DNA sequence: TGTGCCAGCAGTTACATCGGAGGGGCCCAGCATTTT. It yields the protein CASSYIGGAQHF. V is TRBV6-5 and J is TRBJ1-5; possible D gene TRBD1, 5 bases. Between the trimmed V and J ends, which lost 2 bases and 11 bases, there was a span of 10 bases. Looked up from germline, CDR1 is MNHEY and CDR2 is SVGAGI. The CDR3 contains 12 residues.

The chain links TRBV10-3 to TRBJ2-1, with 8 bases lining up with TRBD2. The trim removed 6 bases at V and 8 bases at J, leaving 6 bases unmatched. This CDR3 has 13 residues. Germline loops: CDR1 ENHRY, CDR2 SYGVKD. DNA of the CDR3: TGTGCCATCAGGAGCGGGAGTAGCTATGAGCAGTTCTTC. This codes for CAIRSGSSYEQFF.